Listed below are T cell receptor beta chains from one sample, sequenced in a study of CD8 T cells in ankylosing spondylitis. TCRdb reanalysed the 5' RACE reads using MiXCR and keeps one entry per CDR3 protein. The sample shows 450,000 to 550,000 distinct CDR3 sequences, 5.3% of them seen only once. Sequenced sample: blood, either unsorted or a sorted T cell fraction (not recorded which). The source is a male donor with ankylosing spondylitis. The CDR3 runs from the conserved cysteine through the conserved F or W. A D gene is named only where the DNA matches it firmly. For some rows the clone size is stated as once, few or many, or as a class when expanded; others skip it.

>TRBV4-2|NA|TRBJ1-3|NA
TGTGCCAGCAGCCACGGACGGAGCTCTGGAAACACCATATATTTT
CASSHGRSSGNTIYF
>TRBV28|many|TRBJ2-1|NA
TGTGCCAGCAGTATAGACAGCAGCTCCTACAATGAGCAGTTCTTC
CASSIDSSSYNEQFF
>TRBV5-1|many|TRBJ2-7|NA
TGTGCCAGCAGTTTATCATGGGGCTACGAGCAGTACTTC
CASSLSWGYEQYF
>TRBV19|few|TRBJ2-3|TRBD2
TGTGCCAGTAGCGAGCGGGGAGAACTTGATACGCAGTATTTT
CASSERGELDTQYF
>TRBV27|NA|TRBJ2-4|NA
TGTGCCAGCAGGCCGAGTGGGGCCAAAAACATTCAGTACTTC
CASRPSGAKNIQYF
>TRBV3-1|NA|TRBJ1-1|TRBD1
TGTGCCAGCAGCCAGCCAGGGGGAAGACGATATGCTTTCTTT
CASSQPGGRRYAFF
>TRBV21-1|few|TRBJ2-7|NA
TGTGCCAGCAGCAACCAGGGGAACGAGCAGTACTTC
CASSNQGNEQYF
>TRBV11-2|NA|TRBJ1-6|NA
TGTGCCAGCAGCGAGAGGAGGGTCGGTGGGTCCTATAATTCACCCCTCCACTTT
CASSERRVGGSYNSPLHF
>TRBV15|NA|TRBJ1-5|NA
TGTGCCACCAGCACCCGGCCGGGGGGCCAGGCGCATCAGCCCCAGCATTTT
CATSTRPGGQAHQPQHF
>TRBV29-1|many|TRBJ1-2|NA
TGCAGCGTTGCTCCCGACAGTCTTGGCTACACCTTC
CSVAPDSLGYTF
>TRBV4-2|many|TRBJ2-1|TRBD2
TGTGCCAGCACCGACTCGCAGACTAGCGGGAGGAACAATGAGCAGTTCTTC
CASTDSQTSGRNNEQFF
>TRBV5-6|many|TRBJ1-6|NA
TGTGCCAGCAGCTTTGACACTAGCCTCCACTTT
CASSFDTSLHF
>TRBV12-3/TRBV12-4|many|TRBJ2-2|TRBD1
TGTGCCAGCAGTCCGGGACAGGGTCACACCGGGGAGCTGTTTTTT
CASSPGQGHTGELFF
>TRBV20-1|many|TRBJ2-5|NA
TGCAGTGCTACCGTCGACTTCCAAGAGACCCAGTACTTC
CSATVDFQETQYF
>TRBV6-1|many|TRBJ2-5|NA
TGTGCCAGCAGACAGGGTTACCAAGAGACCCAGTACTTC
CASRQGYQETQYF
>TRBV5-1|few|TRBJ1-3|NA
TGCGCCAGCAGCGACGGGCGAAAAGAAGGAAACACCATATATTTT
CASSDGRKEGNTIYF
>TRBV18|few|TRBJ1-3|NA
TGTGCCAGCTCCCTCGGGCCCAACCTCTCCTCTGGAAACACCATATATTTT
CASSLGPNLSSGNTIYF
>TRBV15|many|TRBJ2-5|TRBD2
TGTGCCACCAGTAGAAGCCTTGGGACTAGTGAAGAGACCCAGTACTTC
CATSRSLGTSEETQYF
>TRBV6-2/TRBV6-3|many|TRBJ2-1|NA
TGTGCCAGCAGTTACCGGGATCCCTCCTACAATGAGCAGTTCTTC
CASSYRDPSYNEQFF
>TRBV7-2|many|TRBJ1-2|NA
TGTGCCAGCAGCCATGGAAGAGTCAACTATGGCTACACCTTC
CASSHGRVNYGYTF
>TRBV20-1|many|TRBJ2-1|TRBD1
TGCAGTGCCCTTCCAGGGGGCCACAATGAGCAGTTCTTC
CSALPGGHNEQFF
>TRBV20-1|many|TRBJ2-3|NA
TGCAGTGCTAGAGCGGCGCGGCAAAGCACAGATACGCAGTATTTT
CSARAARQSTDTQYF
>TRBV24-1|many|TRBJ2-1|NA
TGTGCCACCAGTGTCTCAGACCCATACAATGAGCAGTTCTTC
CATSVSDPYNEQFF
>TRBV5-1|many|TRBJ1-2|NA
TGCGCCAGCAGCTTCGGCGGTGAGGGGGGCTACACCTTC
CASSFGGEGGYTF
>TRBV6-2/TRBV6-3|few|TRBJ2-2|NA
TGTGCCAGCAGCCCACCGGGACAACCGATTTTTCGTTACTTCGGGGAGCTGTTTTTT
CASSPPGQPIFRYFGELFF
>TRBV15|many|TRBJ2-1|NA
TGTGCCACCAGCAGAGTACATCGCAATGAGCAGTTCTTC
CATSRVHRNEQFF
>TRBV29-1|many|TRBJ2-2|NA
TGCAGCGTCCAAGTTGGGTCGGCGGCCGGGGAGCTGTTTTTT
CSVQVGSAAGELFF
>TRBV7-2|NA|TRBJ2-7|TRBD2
TGTGCCAGCAGCCGGATGGGGCTAGCGGGAGGCGAGCAGTACTTC
CASSRMGLAGGEQYF
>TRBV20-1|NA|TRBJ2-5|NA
TGCAGTGCTAGAGATTTTCGGCAAGAGACCCAGTACTTC
CSARDFRQETQYF
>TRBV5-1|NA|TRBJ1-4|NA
TGCGCCAGCAGCTTGTTGGGTCCCGCAACTAATGAAAAACTGTTTTTT
CASSLLGPATNEKLFF
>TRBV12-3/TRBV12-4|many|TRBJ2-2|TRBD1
TGTGCCAGCAGTTCAACAGGGGTCGGGGAGCTGTTTTTT
CASSSTGVGELFF
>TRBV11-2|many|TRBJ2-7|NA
TGTGCCAGCAGCTTTAGGGCAGGGACCAACGAGCAGTACTTC
CASSFRAGTNEQYF
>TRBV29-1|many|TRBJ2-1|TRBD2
TGCAGCGGCGGACTAGCGGGAGGGTACAATGAGCAGTTCTTC
CSGGLAGGYNEQFF
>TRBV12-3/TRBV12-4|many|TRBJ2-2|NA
TGTGCCAGCAGTTTGGCTGCGGCGACCGGGGAGCTGTTTTTT
CASSLAAATGELFF
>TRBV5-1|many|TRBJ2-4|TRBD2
TGCGCCAGCAGCCTCCTAGCGGGAGGGCTTGCCAAAAACATTCAGTACTTC
CASSLLAGGLAKNIQYF
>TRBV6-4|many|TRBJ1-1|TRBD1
TGTGCCAGCAGTGACCAACCAGGGGGCACTGAAGCTTTCTTT
CASSDQPGGTEAFF
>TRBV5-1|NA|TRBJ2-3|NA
TGCGCCAGCAGCACCTCTAGCACAGATACGCAGTATTTT
CASSTSSTDTQYF
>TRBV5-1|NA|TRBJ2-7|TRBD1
TGCGCCAGCAGCCTGGACAGGGGGTTTTCCTACGAGCAGTACTTC
CASSLDRGFSYEQYF
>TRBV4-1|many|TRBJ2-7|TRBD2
TGCGCCAGCAGCCAAGATTGGCAGCGGGAGTTACCCTACGAGCAGTACTTC
CASSQDWQRELPYEQYF